These T cell receptor beta chains were read from a single sample in a study of blood T cell repertoires in COVID-19. Profiling relied on immunoSEQ multiplex PCR, and the TCRdb table lists in-frame clones only, not all of them. The sample shows roughly 150,000 clones, roughly 90% of them seen only once. The specimen sequenced was peripheral blood. The receptors shown here come from a man aged 55 to 70 with active or convalescent COVID-19. Each CDR3 is given with its conserved first and last residue. A D gene is named only where the DNA matches it firmly. Rows give clone size only sometimes, using once, few, many, or a class for an expanded clone.

>TRBD2|TRBJ2-5|TRBV5-4|few
TGTGCCAGCAGCCCCGGGACTAGCGGGGGGAACCAAGAGACCCAGTACTTC
CASSPGTSGGNQETQYF
>-|TRBJ2-5|TRBV5-1|-
TGCGCCAGCAGCTCCCAGGACCAAGAGACCCAGTACTTC
CASSSQDQETQYF
>TRBD1|TRBJ1-5|TRBV12-3/TRBV12-4|-
TGTGCCAGCAGTTTCAGGGGGGATCAGCCCCAGCATTTT
CASSFRGDQPQHF
>TRBD2|TRBJ2-7|TRBV4-1|-
TGCGCCAGCAGCCAGGCTACTAGCGGCCTTAGGGACGAGCAGTACTTC
CASSQATSGLRDEQYF
>-|TRBJ1-6|TRBV3-1/TRBV3-2|-
TGTGCCAGCAGCCAAGTCGGCGGAATCTATAATTCACCCCTCCACTTT
CASSQVGGIYNSPLHF
>-|TRBJ2-5|TRBV29-1|-
TGCAGCGCCGAACGGCAGGGGATGGTCTCTGGGGAGACCCAGTACTTC
CSAERQGMVSGETQYF
>TRBD2|TRBJ2-3|TRBV10-1|-
TGCGCCAGCAGTGAGTTTGGGGGGGGCACAGATACGCAGTATTTT
CASSEFGGGTDTQYF
>-|TRBJ1-1|TRBV28|-
TGTGCCAGCAGTATAACCAGAAAGAACACTGAAGCTTTCTTT
CASSITRKNTEAFF
>TRBD2|TRBJ2-3|TRBV10-3|-
TGTGCCATCAGTGAGACTAGCGGGGGGGGTACGCAGTATTTT
CAISETSGGGTQYF
>-|TRBJ1-1|TRBV6-5|-
TGTGCCAGCATCCAGATTGCAGAGAACACTGAAGCTTTCTTT
CASIQIAENTEAFF
>-|TRBJ1-2|TRBV6-5|-
TGTGCCAGCACAGCGGGGACTAAAAGTGGCTACACCTTC
CASTAGTKSGYTF
>-|TRBJ1-1|TRBV18|few
TGTGCCAGCTCACCACCTCGGCGGGCCATGAACACTGAAGCTTTCTTT
CASSPPRRAMNTEAFF
>-|TRBJ1-6|TRBV27|-
TGTGCCAGCAGTACGGTAACAGGAGCCTATAATTCACCCCTCCACTTT
CASSTVTGAYNSPLHF
>-|TRBJ2-3|TRBV12-3/TRBV12-4|-
TGTGCCAGCAGTTTTTGGAGTACAGATACGCAGTATTTT
CASSFWSTDTQYF
>-|TRBJ2-4|TRBV11-2|-
TGTGCCAGCAGCTTAGTACAGGGCCAAAACATTCAGTACTTC
CASSLVQGQNIQYF
>-|TRBJ1-2|TRBV20-1|once
TGCAGTGCTAGTGTGGCAGGGGGCTACACCTTC
CSASVAGGYTF